The text below deals with one TCR beta chain. In its sample, this clonotype was seen many times. What this receptor recognizes is not known. No quality values exist for individual bases; no much larger clone is one base distant. These data belong to a study of Graves' ophthalmopathy and Graves' hyperthyroidism (dated by TCRdb to between 2018 and 2020). For the wider study: Peripheral blood was collected at initial diagnosis, prior to any treatment. The roughly 90 discovery patients were divided at random into training and test sets in a 7:3 ratio. An independent validation cohort comprised 18 hyperthyroidism patients and 17 patients who later progressed from hyperthyroidism to ophthalmopathy. Following sampling, methimazole starting at 30 mg daily was administered to hyperthyroidism patients, and high-dose intravenous methylprednisolone was administered to ophthalmopathy patients. The study used signatures of the TCR beta repertoire to tell Graves' ophthalmopathy apart from Graves' hyperthyroidism and to predict which patients would progress to ophthalmopathy. To explore V-J signatures that separate ophthalmopathy from hyperthyroidism, a discovery set of about a hundred patients was enrolled, consisting of fewer than 45 with ophthalmopathy and roughly 57 with stable hyperthyroidism. In total, 135 blood samples were TCR-sequenced: roughly 45 ophthalmopathy, over 70 hyperthyroidism and roughly 17 hyperthyroidism-to-ophthalmopathy patients. In over five hyperthyroidism patients, the T-cell repertoires found in thyroid tissue were compared with those found in blood. Findings and caveats that apply to the study as a whole: In cross-validation, the 13-signature model distinguished ophthalmopathy from stable hyperthyroidism with 87.88% sensitivity and around 84% specificity, while in the test set the corresponding values were around 79% and 71%. In validation, the model predicted ophthalmopathy progression with more than 70% sensitivity and around 72% specificity; about a dozen predicted patients were CT-confirmed with GO in a median of around 6 months. Most expanded thyroid clonotypes with a frequency above 0.001 also appeared in blood, which suggests that blood repertoires may reflect the immune response in the thyroid. Sample size was not predetermined statistically, and investigators were not blinded to group allocation.

TCR beta CDR3 regions were amplified from RNA transcripts for repertoire sequencing. HTBI primers and the Qiagen OneStep RT-PCR kit were used in a first-round RT-PCR, which was followed by a second-round multiplex PCR, size selection and purification. Libraries were sequenced on an Illumina HiSeq2000 using paired-end 100 bp reads. In the source study's methods: SOAPnuke was used for read processing, and reads with adapters, uncalled bases, a mean Phred below 15, or no exact constant-primer or identifier match were discarded. COPE v1.2.5 was used to merge high-quality paired reads. Clonotypes were defined as unique nucleotide sequences and were aligned to IMGT TRB V, D and J references using MiTCR v1.1. Only V-J combinations with frequency above 0.0001 were analysed, covering about 99% of repertoires. A TCR clonal expansion and chaos score per V-J combination was defined as the ratio of F50 clonal expansion to chaos observed in the TCRdist matrix. Welch's t-statistics and random forest were used to narrow the features down to more than 10 V-J combinations, which were then fed into a naive Bayes classifier. The Morisita-Horn index was used to measure how similar the thyroid and blood repertoires were. TCRdb reprocessed the public reads (quality trimming at Q25 with fastp, clone calling with MiXCR) and kept in-frame beta chains. Rows matching on CDR3 protein sequence are summarized as one entry with the most common DNA and genes. TCRdb's processing, not the study's, gives the V and J calls here. Present in this sample are about 480,000 distinct CDR3 sequences, approximately 14% of which were seen just once. The ten largest account for 9.5% to 10% of the sample.

Ophthalmopathy patients had moderately to severely active disease, Clinical Activity Score of at least 3, NOSPECS grade of at least 4, and disease duration under 3 months. Anyone with other autoimmune diseases, uncontrolled infections, pregnancy or lactation was excluded from the study. Clinical symptoms, serum thyroxine, TRAb, thyroid ultrasound and orbital computed tomography were used for diagnosis. PBMCs were isolated from about 9.1 ml of fresh peripheral blood by Ficoll-Paque density gradient centrifugation. Total RNA was extracted using Trizol reagent, and RNA quality was checked on an Agilent 2100 Bioanalyzer. Here V drops 4 bases and J drops 7 bases, and the junction holds 11 bases not matched to any gene. CDR1 and CDR2 are read off the germline V gene (reference sequence) as DFQATT and SNEGSKA. The CDR3 starts with the cysteine, ends with the phenylalanine, and has 17 residues. Just CDR3 DNA is preserved here, 51 bases in frame from base 1.

The origin of this receptor is a woman aged 30 to 39 with Graves' ophthalmopathy. Donor details come from another sample of the same person, matched by shared clones. The specimen sequenced was blood. The V gene is TRBV20-1 and the J gene is TRBJ2-2; 14 junctional bases match TRBD2. CDR3 reads: CSATMPGLAGVNGELFF. The DNA sequence is TGCAGTGCTACAATGCCGGGACTAGCGGGGGTCAACGGGGAGCTGTTTTTT.